These 9 T cell receptor beta chains originate from one sample sequenced in a study of Graves' ophthalmopathy and Graves' hyperthyroidism. From RNA, the CDR3 regions of TCR beta chains were amplified and sequenced. HTBI primers primed a first-round RT-PCR, and a second-round multiplex PCR followed. TCRdb recomputed calls from the multiplex PCR reads with MiXCR, one row per CDR3 protein. The data hold about 1.1 million distinct CDR3 sequences, with roughly two fifths observed a single time. The sequencing input was peripheral blood or thyroid tissue (not recorded which). Receptors originate from an adult man with Graves' hyperthyroidism.

This clonotype occurred many times. V and J are TRBV12-3 or TRBV12-4 and TRBJ1-3; no reliable D call. CDR3 length equals 14 residues. Trimming cost V 5 bases and J 0 bases, with 8 bases left between them. The DNA for the CDR3 is TGTGCCAGCAGTCTCCGCAACTCTGGAAACACCATATATTTT. Translation: CASSLRNSGNTIYF.

In its sample, this clonotype was seen once. The V gene is TRBV9, the J gene TRBJ2-7, with a tentative D call TRBD1 (5 bases). V was shortened by 3 bases and J by 9 bases, with 10 bases between the two germline ends. CDR1 SGDLS and CDR2 YYNGEE come from the germline V gene. This CDR3 is built from 11 residues. This CDR3 reads CASSGSQGQYF. CDR3 DNA: TGTGCCAGCAGCGGGAGTCAGGGGCAGTACTTC.

The rearrangement uses TRBV29-1 and TRBJ2-5; 8 bases are shared with TRBD2. Per germline, CDR1 SQVTM and CDR2 ANQGSEA. The CDR3 sequence is 16 residues long. V lost 2 bases to trimming and J lost 5 bases; unmatched junction nucleotides: 13. CDR3 bases: TGCAGCGTTGAATTCCTGGGACTAGGAGGTTGGGAGACCCAGTACTTC. Its translation: CSVEFLGLGGWETQYF. The full variable domain, completed using reference TRBV29-1 and TRBJ2-5, is SAVISQKPSRDICQRGTSLTIQCQVDSQVTMMFWYRQQPGQSLTLIATANQGSEATYESGFVIDKFPISRPNLTFSTLTVSNMSPEDSSIYLCSVEFLGLGGWETQYFGPGTRLLVL.

With regard to this clonotype: This clone may be a read error of a much larger clone one base away. The chain joins TRBV5-5 to TRBJ1-1; 7 bases align to TRBD1. CDR1 is SGHKS and CDR2 is YYEKEE in the germline V gene (reference sequence). This CDR3 region has 15 residues. This chain's CDR3 is CVSSFLTGLQTEAFF. The CDR3 DNA sequence: TGTGTCAGCAGCTTTTTGACAGGGCTACAGACTGAAGCTTTCTTT.

The rearrangement links TRBV29-1 to TRBJ1-2, with D perhaps TRBD1 (5 bases). The CDR3 covers 12 residues. V lost 4 bases, J lost 2 bases, and 8 bases lay in between. Germline-derived CDR1 and CDR2 are SQVTM and ANQGSEA. The CDR3 region is CSVAGWNYGYTF. In DNA form, the CDR3 reads TGCAGCGTTGCAGGGTGGAACTATGGCTACACCTTC.

The chain is built from TRBV20-1 and TRBJ2-5; 11 bases match TRBD2. The germline V gene has CDR1 DFQATT and CDR2 SNEGSKA (reference sequence). CDR3 length: 13 amino acids. The CDR3 nucleotides are TGCAGCGCACTAGCGGGGGTACAAGAGACCCAGTACTTC. Translation gives CSALAGVQETQYF.

With respect to this clonotype: The germline gene is not matched at one end of the junction; a read error may be the cause. The rearrangement uses TRBV10-3 and TRBJ1-1; 9 bases map to TRBD1. The germline CDR1 and CDR2 sequences are ENHRY and SYGVKD. This CDR3 spans 14 amino acids. In DNA, the CDR3 is TGTGCCAGCAGTTTTACAGGGGGCCACACTGAAGCTTTCTTT. Translation gives CASSFTGGHTEAFF.

This clonotype has just one count. V gene TRBV29-1 combines with J gene TRBJ1-5; D unresolved. Germline loops: CDR1 SQVTM, CDR2 ANQGSEA. The CDR3 covers 12 residues. Between the trimmed V and J ends, which lost 7 bases and 6 bases, there was a span of 13 bases. In nucleotides, the CDR3 is TGCAGCGCATTTGAGGGAGGTCAGCCCCAGCATTTT. This encodes CSAFEGGQPQHF.

As regards this clonotype: This may be a read error: a much more frequent sequence differs by one nucleotide. The chain carries TRBV7-9 and TRBJ1-2; maybe TRBD1 (5 bases). This CDR3 spans 15 amino acids. Germline CDR1 and CDR2: SEHNR and FQNEAQ (reference sequence). As DNA, the CDR3 is TGTGCCGGCAGCTTAGCGCCGGGACGACAACTAGGCTACACCTTC. Its protein product is CAGSLAPGRQLGYTF.